This paragraph reports one T cell receptor (beta chain). No antigen is known for it. 5'RACE template switching added a universal primer site and UMIs to TCR cDNA. TCRdb redid the calling of the 5' RACE reads with MiXCR, one entry per CDR3 protein. The sample lists more than 80,000 distinct CDR3 sequences; roughly 5.8% were seen once. This specimen comes from a study of T cells after yellow fever vaccination. Whole-study findings and limits: Among primary-vaccination clones, most reappeared after the booster, at about 95% for CD4 and 85% to 90% for CD8. The CD4 and CD8 compartments had a small share of their clonotypes in common.

This clonotype originated in a man between 18 and 35 years old who received the YFV17D yellow fever vaccine. This specimen consisted of CD8+ T cells sorted from PBMCs, obtained 10 days after the yellow fever booster vaccination.

CDR3 region: CASSSALLANYGYTF. For the CDR3, the DNA is TGTGCCAGCAGCTCCGCCCTCCTCGCTAACTATGGCTACACCTTC. The rearrangement uses TRBV7-9 and TRBJ1-2, with D unclear. The CDR3 sequence is 15 residues long. CDR1 and CDR2 (germline): SEHNR, FQNEAQ (reference sequence). Trimming took 4 bases from V and 0 from J, leaving 12 bases between them.